This T cell receptor (beta chain) was identified in a study of regulatory T cells in long-lasting Graves disease. Study at large: A definition of persistent Graves' disease required over 5 years of antithyroid drugs plus positive TSH receptor antibodies.

Findings of the study overall: Public clonotype sharing was higher in persistent than newly diagnosed patients. Newly diagnosed disease favored TRBV20-1 and TRBJ2-1 over persistent disease.

Construction of the TCR beta libraries employed iRepertoire HTBI primers in conjunction with Arm-PCR of CDR3 regions. MiXCR was run by TCRdb on the multiplex PCR reads, yielding one entry per CDR3 protein. Among almost 350,000 distinct CDR3 sequences listed, 15% to 20% were seen once. The CDR3 extends over 14 amino acids. Germline V lookup: CDR1 SNHLY, CDR2 FYNNEI. V was trimmed by 3 bases and J by 6 bases, leaving 14 bases between them. In this sample, this clonotype turned up many times. Its antigen is as yet unknown. Indicated time point: persistent/refractory GD, antithyroid drugs over 5 years with positive TRAb. PBMCs provided the RNA from which the TCR library was made.

The receptor was derived from a female donor with Graves disease. V gene TRBV2 combines with J gene TRBJ1-2; a possible D gene is TRBD1 (6 bases). The starting material was peripheral blood mononuclear cells (PBMCs), obtained when the disease was refractory, from a patient treated with antithyroid drugs. The CDR3 here is CASSDEGGTDGYTF. Written as DNA, the CDR3 is TGTGCCAGCAGTGATGAGGGGGGAACCGATGGCTACACCTTC.